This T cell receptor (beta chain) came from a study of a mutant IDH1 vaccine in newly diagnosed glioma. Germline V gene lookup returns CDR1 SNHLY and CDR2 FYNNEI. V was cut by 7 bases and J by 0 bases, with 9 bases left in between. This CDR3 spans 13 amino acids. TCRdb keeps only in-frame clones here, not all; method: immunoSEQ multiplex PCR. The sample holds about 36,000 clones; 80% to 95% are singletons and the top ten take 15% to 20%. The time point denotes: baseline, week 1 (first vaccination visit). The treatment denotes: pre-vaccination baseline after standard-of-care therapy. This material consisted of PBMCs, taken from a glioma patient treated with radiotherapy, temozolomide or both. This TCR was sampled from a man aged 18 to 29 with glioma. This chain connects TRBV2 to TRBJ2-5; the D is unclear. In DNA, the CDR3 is TGTGCCAGCAACGGTGTGTACCAAGAGACCCAGTACTTC. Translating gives CASNGVYQETQYF. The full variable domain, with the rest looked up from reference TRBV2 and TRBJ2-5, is EPEVTQTPSHQVTQMGQEVILRCVPISNHLYFYWYRQILGQKVEFLVSFYNNEISEKSEIFDDQFSVERPDGSNFTLKIRSTKLEDSAMYFCASNGVYQETQYFGPGTRLLVL.